This TCR beta chain comes out of a study of T cells in Graves' hyperthyroidism and ophthalmopathy (dated by TCRdb to the late 2010s). General notes on the study: Peripheral blood samples were taken at initial diagnosis, before any treatment was given. Following sampling, methimazole starting at 30 mg daily was given to hyperthyroidism patients, and high-dose intravenous methylprednisolone was given to ophthalmopathy patients. According to the paper, TCR Vbeta CDR3 sequencing was carried out on over 130 peripheral blood samples, which came from some 41 ophthalmopathy, fewer than 80 hyperthyroidism and some 17 progressor patients. Thyroid tissue and blood T-cell repertoires from about six Graves' hyperthyroidism patients were also compared in the study. For training and testing, the 100 patients in the discovery cohort were randomly divided in a 7:3 ratio. An independent validation cohort of 18 to 20 hyperthyroidism patients and about 16 patients who later progressed to ophthalmopathy tested prospective prediction of ophthalmopathy. A discovery cohort of 95 to 100 patients, roughly 45 with Graves' ophthalmopathy and 57 with stable Graves' hyperthyroidism, was used to find distinguishing TCR V-J signatures. Study-wide conclusions, independent of this receptor: No statistical method was used to fix the sample size in advance, and group allocation was not hidden from the investigators. A model built on a 13 V-J signature distinguished ophthalmopathy from stable hyperthyroidism, reaching around 87% sensitivity and approximately 81% specificity in cross-validation and 80%/75% in testing. In validation, the model predicted progression to ophthalmopathy a median of about 6 months before onset, with roughly 70% sensitivity and around 76% specificity. Most expanded thyroid clonotypes (frequency above 0.001) were also found in blood, which suggests that blood repertoires may mirror thyroid immune responses.

This clonotype has a handful of counts. Its antigen target is currently unknown. Base quality data are lacking; no much larger clone is found one base away. The TCR beta CDR3 regions were amplified from the RNA transcripts. For the first round of RT-PCR on the TCR CDR3, the HTBI primer set was used together with the Qiagen OneStep RT-PCR kit. Libraries were constructed in a second round of multiplex PCR, after which size selection and purification were performed. Paired-end sequencing of the libraries was performed with 100 bp reads on an Illumina HiSeq2000. Regarding the original processing steps: SOAPnuke was used to process the raw data, with reads discarded if the reads contained adapters or uncalled bases, had a mean Phred below 15, or lacked an exact constant-primer or identifier match. COPE v1.2.5 was used to merge high-quality paired reads, and clonotypes were defined as unique nucleotide sequences. MiTCR v1.1 was used to align the clonotypes against IMGT TRBV, TRBD and TRBJ reference segments. The analysis included only V-J combinations with a frequency above 0.0001, which together covered approximately 99% of the repertoires. The TCS score was defined as F50 (clonal expansion) divided by E x V (chaos), with BLOSUM62-based TCRdist calculated between CDR3 peptides within each V-J. Welch's t-statistics and random forest reduced fewer than 600 V-J features to 13, which were used in a naive Bayes classifier (R e1071). The public sequencing data were trimmed at Q25 with fastp and processed into clonotypes with MiXCR by TCRdb, which kept only in-frame beta chains. Each entry is one CDR3 protein sequence, shown with its most common DNA and genes. For this entry, the V and J calls and clone size follow TCRdb and not the study's own pipeline. For this sample the table gives about 640,000 distinct CDR3 sequences, of which around 21% were detected only once. The ten largest make up roughly 30% of the sample.

Moderately to severely active disease, a Clinical Activity Score of at least 3, a NOSPECS grade of at least 4, and a duration under 3 months were present in ophthalmopathy patients. Patients with uncontrolled infections, other autoimmune diseases, pregnancy or lactation were excluded. Diagnoses relied on clinical symptoms, serum thyroxine and TRAb, thyroid ultrasound and orbital computed tomography. Ficoll-Paque density gradient centrifugation was used to isolate PBMCs from 8 to 10 ml of fresh peripheral blood. Total RNA was extracted with Trizol reagent, and quality was checked on an Agilent 2100 Bioanalyzer. From cysteine to phenylalanine, the CDR3 is 13 amino acids long. Only the CDR3 DNA stays, 39 bases, in frame from base 1. Trimming takes 6 bases from V and 4 bases from J, and the germline ends sit 13 bases apart. As encoded in the germline V gene (reference sequence), CDR1 is DFQATT while CDR2 is SNEGSKA.

The rearranged segments are TRBV20-1 and TRBJ1-5; possibly the D gene is TRBD1, per 5 matching bases. Sequenced input: blood. The sequence was collected from a man aged 30 to 39 with Graves' ophthalmopathy. The CDR3: CSAPLGANQPQHF. The nucleotide sequence is TGCAGTGCCCCGCTAGGGGCTAATCAGCCCCAGCATTTT.